This T cell receptor beta chain was recorded in a study of blood T cells in healthy people across ages. Study findings and constraints: Strong correlation existed between TCR beta diversity and naive T cell percentage. Nothing was known about donor CMV status, and this possibly confounded expanded clonotype changes.

From germline, CDR1 is SGDLS and CDR2 YYNGEE. Trimming took off 0 bases at V and 8 bases at J, with 20 bases between the two ends. This CDR3 comprises 16 residues. This clonotype was detected only a few times. Antigen specificity is unknown. Together with a sample-barcoded 5' primer, a J-beta primer mix was included in a second PCR lasting roughly 7 to 11 cycles. Every cDNA molecule carried a tag from a template-switch adaptor bearing 12 random nucleotides. MiXCR was run by TCRdb on the 5' RACE reads, yielding one entry per CDR3 protein. This sample yields about 1.6 million distinct CDR3 sequences, of which about 32% are seen a single time; roughly 10% belongs to the top ten.

This chain links TRBV9 with TRBJ1-2; D possibly corresponds to TRBD1 (5 bases). The sample was blood. This TCR derives from a woman aged 25 to 39 in good health. The CDR3 nucleotides are TGTGCCAGCAGCGTAGACCAGGGAGCTCTGGTACAAGGCTACACCTTC. Its translation: CASSVDQGALVQGYTF.